This entry lists 14 T cell receptor beta chains sequenced from one sample in a study of T cell repertoires in cytomegalovirus infection. TCRdb processed the reads anew with MiXCR; each CDR3 protein has one entry. The sample consists of approximately 630,000 distinct CDR3 sequences, more than 20% of them appearing once. The sequencing input was CD8+ T cells from PBMCs. The receptors come from a human donor in good health (CMV status not recorded). Some clones in this sample may be carry-over from other donors' samples.

This clonotype showed up just a few times. The chain combines TRBV5-5 with TRBJ2-5, with a tentative D call TRBD1 (6 bases). The CDR3 is made up of 13 amino acids. Germline lookup yields CDR1 SGHKS and CDR2 YYEKEE (reference sequence). Trimming took 5 bases from V and 4 from J, leaving 12 bases between them. The CDR3 sequence is CASSYYRVETQYF. CDR3 nucleotide sequence: TGTGCCAGCAGTTACTACAGGGTAGAGACCCAGTACTTC.

This clonotype was counted only a few times. The V gene is TRBV19, the J gene TRBJ2-7; D remains unclear. Germline assignment: CDR1 LNHDA and CDR2 SQIVND (reference sequence). The CDR3 is 14 residues long. V gave up 5 bases and J gave up 0 bases, with 11 bases separating them. Here the CDR3 reads CASSASVSSYEQYV. As DNA, the CDR3 is TGTGCCAGTAGTGCCTCAGTGAGCTCCTACGAGCAGTACGTC.

This clonotype was seen repeatedly, ten times or more. The chain couples TRBV7-9 to TRBJ2-7; TRBD2 matches at 9 bases. The trim removed 4 bases at V and 3 bases at J, leaving 4 bases unmatched. The CDR3 has 14 residues. Germline V gene sequence: CDR1 SEHNR, CDR2 FQNEAQ (reference sequence). CDR3: CASSSGLADYEQYV. DNA of the CDR3: TGTGCCAGCAGCTCGGGACTAGCAGACTACGAGCAGTACGTC.

The chain employs TRBV4-1 and TRBJ2-2, with 10 nucleotides matching TRBD1. Germline V gives CDR1 MGHRA, CDR2 YSYEKL. The CDR3 consists of 17 residues. J gave up 4 bases and V 1 base, and 6 bases lay outside the gene matches. The DNA for the CDR3 is TGCGCCAGCAGCCAAGTAACAAGGACAGGGGGCACCGGGGAGCTGTTTTTT. As protein: CASSQVTRTGGTGELFF.

This chain joins TRBV6-6 and TRBJ2-2; D gene uncertain. V lost 9 bases to trimming and J lost 6 bases, with 26 bases between them. CDR1 and CDR2 from the germline V gene are MNHNY and SVGAGI (reference sequence). The CDR3 contains 17 residues. In DNA form, the CDR3 reads TGTGCCAGGCCCCATTGCAGATCAAGTTCAAGTTCCGGGGAGCTGTTTTTT. Translation: CARPHCRSSSSSGELFF.

This clonotype was detected many times. The CDR3 is CASSWTGNNEQFF. The CDR3 DNA follows: TGTGCCAGCAGTTGGACAGGCAACAATGAGCAGTTCTTC. The rearrangement uses TRBV6-2 or TRBV6-3 and TRBJ2-1; 7 bases line up with TRBD1. There are 13 residues in the CDR3. The V and J ends lost 4 bases and 5 bases, in that order; junction bases with no gene match: 2. Germline V gene data show CDR1 as MNHEY and CDR2 as SVGEGT.

The rearrangement uses TRBV6-6 and TRBJ2-1; D is possibly TRBD1 or TRBD2 (5 bases each). V dropped 5 bases and J dropped 0 bases, with 11 bases sitting between them. The germline CDR1 and CDR2 sequences are MNHNY and SVGAGI (reference sequence). The CDR3 length is 15 residues. CDR3 bases: TGTGCCAGCAGTCCCGGGACGCACTCCTACAATGAGCAGTTCTTC. It is translated as CASSPGTHSYNEQFF.

The rearrangement links TRBV6-2 or TRBV6-3 to TRBJ1-5, with D unresolved. The CDR3 sequence is 15 residues long. Germline assignment: CDR1 MNHEY and CDR2 SVGEGT. The ends were cut back, 7 bases at V and 4 bases at J, with 17 bases in the middle. The CDR3 spells CASTRESEGNQPQHF. The CDR3 DNA reads TGTGCCAGCACTCGCGAAAGTGAAGGAAATCAGCCCCAGCATTTT.

The V and J genes are TRBV28 and TRBJ2-1; possibly TRBD2 for D (6 bases). Trimming removed 0 bases at V and 6 bases at J, with 9 bases between. The germline V gene has CDR1 MDHEN and CDR2 SYDVKM. This CDR3 region has 14 residues. CDR3 region: CASSLWREINEQFF. DNA for the CDR3: TGTGCCAGCAGTTTATGGCGGGAAATCAATGAGCAGTTCTTC.

The chain joins TRBV13 to TRBJ2-1, with 12 bases lining up with TRBD2. J lost 8 bases, V lost 4 bases, and 9 bases had no gene match. There are 16 residues in the CDR3. Germline V lookup: CDR1 PRHDT, CDR2 FYEKMQ (reference sequence). This chain's CDR3 is CASSYPTSGGRHEQFF. The CDR3 bases are TGTGCCAGCAGCTACCCGACTAGCGGGGGAAGGCATGAGCAGTTCTTC.

This clonotype was seen a few times. This chain connects TRBV6-6 to TRBJ2-3; D is undetermined. The CDR3 is made up of 14 amino acids. The germline gives CDR1 MNHNY, CDR2 SVGAGI (reference sequence). The V and J ends lost 2 bases and 6 bases respectively, with 12 bases between them. The CDR3 DNA follows: TGTGCCAGCAGTTACGGGCCACCCGGCGATACGCAGTATTTT. It yields the protein CASSYGPPGDTQYF.

The chain employs TRBV5-4 and TRBJ1-1; D perhaps matches TRBD1 (6 bases). Trimming removed 4 bases at V and 4 bases at J, with 17 bases between. This CDR3 has 15 amino acids. Germline V gene lookup returns CDR1 SGHNT and CDR2 YYREEE (reference sequence). The CDR3 protein is CASSPVEGGGTEAFF. CDR3 coding DNA: TGTGCCAGCAGCCCCGTTGAGGGGGGCGGCACTGAAGCTTTCTTT.

This clonotype was seen repeatedly, ten times or more. This chain uses TRBV27 with TRBJ2-5; possibly TRBD2 for D (5 bases). Trimming removed 7 bases from V and 5 bases from J, with 14 bases in between. Germline CDR1 is MNHEY and CDR2 is SMNVEV (reference sequence). The length of the CDR3 is 13 residues. The CDR3 sequence is CASMTGREETQYF. The CDR3 DNA reads TGTGCCAGCATGACGGGAAGGGAGGAGACCCAGTACTTC.

The chain couples TRBV20-1 to TRBJ2-1; 12 bases line up with TRBD2. CDR3 length: 16 residues. J lost 3 bases, V lost 6 bases, and 9 bases had no gene match. CDR1 and CDR2 from the germline V gene are DFQATT and SNEGSKA (reference sequence). The CDR3 nucleotides read TGCAGTGCCACAACTAGCGGGGGGACCTACTACAATGAGCAGTTCTTC. Translated, it gives CSATTSGGTYYNEQFF.